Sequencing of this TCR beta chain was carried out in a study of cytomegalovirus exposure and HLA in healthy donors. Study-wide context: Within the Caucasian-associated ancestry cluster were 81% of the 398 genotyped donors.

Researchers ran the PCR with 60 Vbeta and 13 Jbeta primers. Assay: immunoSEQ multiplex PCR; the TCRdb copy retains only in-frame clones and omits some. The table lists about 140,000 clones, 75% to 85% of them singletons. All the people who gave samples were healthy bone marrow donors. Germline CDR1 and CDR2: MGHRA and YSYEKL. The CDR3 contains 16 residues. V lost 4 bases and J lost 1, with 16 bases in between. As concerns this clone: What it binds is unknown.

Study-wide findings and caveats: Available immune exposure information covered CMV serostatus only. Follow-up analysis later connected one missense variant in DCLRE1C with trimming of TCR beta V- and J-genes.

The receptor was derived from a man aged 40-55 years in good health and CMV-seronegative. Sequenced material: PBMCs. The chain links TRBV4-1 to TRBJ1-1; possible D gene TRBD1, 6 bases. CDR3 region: CASSPMGAGSNTEAFF. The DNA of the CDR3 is TGCGCCAGCAGCCCGATGGGGGCAGGATCGAACACTGAAGCTTTCTTT.